The following is a T cell receptor beta chain sequence with its context. In its sample, this clonotype was seen a few times. Its antigen is not yet known. Base qualities are not recorded, but no much larger clone differs from it by a single base. V is shortened by 5 bases, J by 2 bases, and the region joining them spans 14 bases. From the cysteine up to the phenylalanine, the CDR3 has a length of 15 residues. The retained sequence is limited to the CDR3, 45 bases, with the frame set at the first base. In the germline V gene, CDR1 corresponds to MDHEN and CDR2 to SYDVKM. Library creation used 5' RACE. A second 7 to 11 cycle PCR used a sample-barcoded 5' primer and a J-beta primer mix. A unique molecular identifier was introduced onto each TCR beta cDNA molecule by a template-switch 5' adaptor carrying 12 random nucleotides. At least 2.5 million CDR3-containing paired-end reads were obtained from each sample. All of the RNA was converted into first-strand cDNA using the Mint cDNA synthesis kit, with a TRBC-specific oligonucleotide serving as the primer. All cDNA was treated with uracil-DNA glycosylase and then went through a first 18-cycle PCR with the universal primers M1SS and BC2_uni_R. On the study's bioinformatics: Normalization of each sample was performed by random selection of 1 million high-quality reads, each carrying a distinct molecular identifier. Reads with shared molecular identifiers were discarded instead of being binned into consensus sequences. CDR3 identification, clonotype clustering and error correction used MiTCR with a Q25 quality threshold and the strictest error-elimination algorithm. Lower-bound total TCR beta diversity was estimated with a nonparametric unseen species model using Euler transformation. TCRdb reanalyzed the raw reads on its own, using fastp at Q25 for trimming and MiXCR for clone calling, and kept in-frame beta chains. Identical CDR3 protein sequences are pooled into one entry, listed with their most common genes and DNA. The V and J calls shown here were made by TCRdb, not taken from the authors' results. Counted in this sample were 1.5 million to 2 million distinct CDR3 sequences; about 39% of them appeared once. About 23% of the sample comes from the top ten.

The record originates from a study of blood T cells in healthy people across ages (dated by TCRdb to about 2015). Some background on the complete study: In model experiments, roughly one uniquely barcoded TCR beta cDNA molecule per two T cells was captured by template switching. Using deep sequencing normalized with unique cDNA molecular identifiers, the study measured how TCR beta repertoire diversity changes with age. Four age groups were formed from the donors: young (average approximately 15 years), middle-aged (just under 40), aged (roughly 58) and long-lived (less than 85). To avoid experimental bias, donors of different ages were spread randomly across the sequencing lanes. The study analyzed two additional independent replicas of 1 million unique cDNA reads from the same blood draw for two donors, one aged 18 to 29 and one aged 80 or older. What the authors observed across the whole study: Observed TCR beta diversity per million T cells fell roughly linearly with age, and a significant reduction was already apparent by age approximately 40. Because profiling used bulk unsorted PBMCs, naive and antigen-experienced compartments could not be compared conclusively. Compared with the aged group, more naive CD4+ T cells, fewer expanded clones and increased TCR diversity were shown by the long-lived group, suggesting age selection. A strong correlation was found between observed TCR beta diversity and the percentage of naive T cells measured by flow cytometry. Total diversity estimates from one million sequenced T cells were considered lower bounds and underestimates. Because the CMV infection status of the donors was unknown, age-related changes in expanded clonotypes may potentially have been confounded.

Systemically healthy Caucasian individuals from Russia, 35 to 50 in total and aged roughly 6 to 90 years, were included as donors. Each donor gave about 9.2 milliliters of peripheral blood, drawn into EDTA-treated Vacutainer tubes. Ficoll-Paque density-gradient centrifugation was used to isolate PBMCs, with at least 6.5 million obtained per sample. Total RNA, at least 5 micrograms per sample, was extracted from PBMCs with Trizol reagent. For every donor, an aliquot of PBMCs went through flow cytometry to measure the percentages of naive CD45RAhigh/CD27high T cells. Recombination joined TRBV28 with TRBJ2-3; TRBD2 is a weak D gene call, 6 bases matching. This receptor was identified in a human donor in good health. The source material was blood. The CDR3 has the sequence CASSAPGVFTDTQYF. At the DNA level, the sequence is TGTGCCAGCAGTGCCCCGGGAGTCTTCACAGATACGCAGTATTTT. Where the CDR3 stops, the reference TRBV28 and TRBJ2-3 genes take over; the full variable domain is DVKVTQSSRYLVKRTGEKVFLECVQDMDHENMFWYRQDPGLGLRLIYFSYDVKMKEKGDIPEGYSVSREKKERFSLILESASTNQTSMYLCASSAPGVFTDTQYFGPGTRLTVL.